Listed below are T cell receptor beta chains from one sample, sequenced in a study of T cell repertoires in cytomegalovirus infection. TCRdb re-called the reads through MiXCR, storing one row per CDR3 protein. The sample comprises approximately 240,000 distinct CDR3 sequences, around an eighth of which are singletons, and roughly 1.7% rests with the top ten. The sequenced sample consisted of PBMCs. The receptors stem from a human donor in good health (CMV status not recorded). Some clones in this sample may be carry-over from other donors' samples. The CDR3 runs from the conserved cysteine through the conserved F or W. The order of the fields is V gene, D gene, clone size, J gene, CDR3 DNA, CDR3 protein. A D gene is named only where the DNA matches it firmly. Clone size is stated in some rows and not others, as once, few, many or a class when expanded.

TRBV5-6,NA,few,TRBJ1-2,TGTGCCAGCAGCCTCTCCGGGACACGGTTCTTC,CASSLSGTRFF
TRBV12-3/TRBV12-4,TRBD1,few,TRBJ2-2,TGTGCCAGCAGACAACAGGGGCGCCCTACCGGGGAGCTGTTTTTT,CASRQQGRPTGELFF
TRBV28,TRBD1,few,TRBJ1-2,TGTGCCAGCAGTACCGGGACAGCGATCTATGGCTACACCTTC,CASSTGTAIYGYTF
TRBV14,TRBD1,many,TRBJ2-5,TGTGCCAGCAGCCATCGCTGGGCCTCGACAGGGGAAGAGACCCAGTACTTC,CASSHRWASTGEETQYF
TRBV7-6,NA,many,TRBJ2-2,TGTGCCAGCAGCTTAGTGGGGGCGAGAGTGTACACCGGGGAGCTGTTTTTT,CASSLVGARVYTGELFF
TRBV19,TRBD2,NA,TRBJ2-1,TGTGCCAGTAACTCTCCCGGGGAAGCGGGAAATGAGCAGTTCTTC,CASNSPGEAGNEQFF
TRBV7-3,TRBD2,many,TRBJ2-1,TGTGCCAGCAGCTTAATGGGTTCGTTTCCGGCGGGGGGGGAGAATGAGCAGTTCTTC,CASSLMGSFPAGGENEQFF
TRBV6-1,NA,many,TRBJ1-6,TGTGCCAGCAGTGAAGCGACCCAGTGGAATTCACCCCTCCACTTT,CASSEATQWNSPLHF
TRBV14,NA,many,TRBJ1-1,TGTGCCAGCACGCTCGAGGAGGAGAACACTGAAGCTTTCTTT,CASTLEEENTEAFF
TRBV6-2/TRBV6-3,NA,many,TRBJ2-4,TGTGCCAGCAGTTACTCGGGACTCCGCGGCGGGAACATTCAGTACTTC,CASSYSGLRGGNIQYF
TRBV5-1,NA,few,TRBJ1-1,TGCGCCAACAGCTTGGAGGGTACAAGGAACACTGAAGCTTTCTTT,CANSLEGTRNTEAFF
TRBV7-2,NA,many,TRBJ1-2,TGTGCCAGCAGCTTAAGCCAAGGTGGGGGCTATGGCTACACCTTC,CASSLSQGGGYGYTF
TRBV20-1,TRBD1,many,TRBJ1-1,TGCAGTGCTAGGGCCCTGACAGGGGCCAACACTGAAGCTTTCTTT,CSARALTGANTEAFF
TRBV2,NA,few,TRBJ1-4,TGTGCCAGCAGTGAAGGTTCAGGGGCGGGTGAAAAACTGTTTTTT,CASSEGSGAGEKLFF
TRBV4-3,NA,many,TRBJ2-3,TGCGCCAGCAGCCAAGTCCAGAGCACAGATACGCAGTATTTT,CASSQVQSTDTQYF
TRBV28,TRBD1,NA,TRBJ1-5,TGTGCCAGCAAGCCAGGGGGGTGGAATCAGCCCCAGCATTTT,CASKPGGWNQPQHF
TRBV5-5,NA,few,TRBJ2-7,TGTGCCAGCAGCTCCCCGGGACTGACCTACGAGCAGTACTTC,CASSSPGLTYEQYF
TRBV7-2,NA,many,TRBJ1-5,TGTGCCAGCAGCCTGGGTCGGGAAGGTCAGCCCCAGCATTTT,CASSLGREGQPQHF
TRBV20-1,NA,many,TRBJ2-7,TGCAGTGCTGAGGGGGGGGTTTACGAGCAGTACTTC,CSAEGGVYEQYF
TRBV30,NA,NA,TRBJ1-1,TGTGCCTGGGGGACCTGGCGAGCTTTCTTT,CAWGTWRAFF
TRBV19,TRBD2,few,TRBJ2-2,TGTGCCAGCTTAGGGACTAGCGGGAACACCGGGGAGCTGTTTTTT,CASLGTSGNTGELFF
TRBV10-2,NA,NA,TRBJ2-6,TGCGCCAGCAGTGAACTGGACAGGGCCAACGTCCTGACTTTC,CASSELDRANVLTF
TRBV6-6,NA,NA,TRBJ1-5,TGTGCCAGCAGTTCTCGGGGCCTTAAGACTCCGAATCAGCCCCAGCATTTT,CASSSRGLKTPNQPQHF
TRBV5-6,NA,NA,TRBJ2-7,TGTGCCAGCAGCTTTCCTAGCGTCTCCTCCTACGAGCAGTACTTC,CASSFPSVSSYEQYF
TRBV4-3,TRBD2,NA,TRBJ2-2,TGCGCCAGCAGCCAGGCCATACTAGCGGGAGCGAACACCGGGGAGCTGTTTTTT,CASSQAILAGANTGELFF
TRBV2,NA,NA,TRBJ1-1,TGTGCCAGCACCCGAGGGGGTTACACTGAAGCTTTCTTT,CASTRGGYTEAFF
TRBV14,TRBD1,NA,TRBJ1-4,TGTGCCAGCAGCCAGGGACAGGGTATTGGAAAACTGTTTTTT,CASSQGQGIGKLFF
TRBV7-2,TRBD1,many,TRBJ2-6,TGTGCCAGCAGCTTAGCGGCTGGACAGGGGGCTTCTGGGGCCAACGTCCTGACTTTC,CASSLAAGQGASGANVLTF
TRBV20-1,NA,NA,TRBJ2-2,TGCAGTGCTAGGAACCCGAACACCGGGGAGCTGTTTTTT,CSARNPNTGELFF
TRBV19,NA,few,TRBJ2-7,TGTGCCAGTAGTCAGTGGGGCAGGACCTACGAGCAGTACTTC,CASSQWGRTYEQYF
TRBV6-5,NA,few,TRBJ2-7,TGTGCCAGCAGTCCCCCTAAACAGGGTTCCTACGAGCAGTACTTC,CASSPPKQGSYEQYF
TRBV29-1,NA,few,TRBJ2-7,TGCAGCGTACGGGACTCCTACGAGCAGTACTTC,CSVRDSYEQYF
TRBV20-1,TRBD2,NA,TRBJ2-5,TGCAGTGCTTCTGAGGGACTAGCGGGAGTCGTGACCCAGTACTTC,CSASEGLAGVVTQYF
TRBV19,NA,many,TRBJ1-1,TGTGCCAGTAGTATAGAAATGCCCAGCACTGAAGCTTTCTTT,CASSIEMPSTEAFF
TRBV3-1,NA,few,TRBJ2-1,TGTGCCAGCAGCGCAAACAGGGCCTACTCCTACAATGAGCAGTTCTTC,CASSANRAYSYNEQFF
TRBV10-3,TRBD1,few,TRBJ1-2,TGTGCCATCAGTGCCGACAGGGATCGCTATGGCTACACCTTC,CAISADRDRYGYTF
TRBV20-1,TRBD1,few,TRBJ2-7,TGCAGTGCCCGGACAGGGTACGAGCAGTACTTC,CSARTGYEQYF